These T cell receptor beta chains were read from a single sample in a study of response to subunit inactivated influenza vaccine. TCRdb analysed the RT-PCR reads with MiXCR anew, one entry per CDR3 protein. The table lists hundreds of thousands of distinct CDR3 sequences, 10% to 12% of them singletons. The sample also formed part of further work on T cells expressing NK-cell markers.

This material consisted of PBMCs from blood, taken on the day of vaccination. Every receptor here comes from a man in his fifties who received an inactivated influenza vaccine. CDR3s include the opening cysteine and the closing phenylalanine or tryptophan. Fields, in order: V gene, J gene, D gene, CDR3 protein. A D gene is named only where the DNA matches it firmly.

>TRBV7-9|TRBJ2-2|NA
CASSSRKSGPGELFF
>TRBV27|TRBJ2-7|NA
CASRPIGIGLNGHEQYF
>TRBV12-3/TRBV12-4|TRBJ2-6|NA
CASSLTNSGANVLTF
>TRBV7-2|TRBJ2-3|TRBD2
CASSFLAGGPSTDTQYF
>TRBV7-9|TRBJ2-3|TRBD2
CASSPWRLAGFTDTQYF
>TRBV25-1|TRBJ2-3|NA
CASSETLASTDTQYF
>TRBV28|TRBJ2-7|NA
CASKHSSYEQYF
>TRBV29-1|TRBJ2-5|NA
CSVAEGSPHFF
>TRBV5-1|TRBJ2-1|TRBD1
CASKLGQAAGNNEQFF
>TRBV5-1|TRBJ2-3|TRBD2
CASRMRGVADTQYF
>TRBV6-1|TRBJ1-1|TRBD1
CASKQTGDPSNTEAFF
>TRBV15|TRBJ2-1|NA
CATSRDRGQSYNEQFF
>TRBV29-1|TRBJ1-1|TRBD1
CSVQDRSKNTEAFF
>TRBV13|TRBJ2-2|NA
CASSLVPGFSDTGELFF
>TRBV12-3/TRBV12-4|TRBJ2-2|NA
CASSLGRTGELFF
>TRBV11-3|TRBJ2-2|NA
CASKNRDTGELFF
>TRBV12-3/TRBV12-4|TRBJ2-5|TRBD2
CASSFSGGRQETQYF
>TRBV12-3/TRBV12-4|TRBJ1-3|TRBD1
CASRRTGQPSGNTIYF
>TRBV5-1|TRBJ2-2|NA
CASRVSAGTNTGELFF
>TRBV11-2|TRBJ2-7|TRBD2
CASSPDRGRTSGKLYEQYF
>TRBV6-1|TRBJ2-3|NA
CASSLAGGTQDTQYF
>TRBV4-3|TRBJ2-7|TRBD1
CASSPEGAGEEQYF
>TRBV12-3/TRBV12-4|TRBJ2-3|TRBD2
CASSLGRTSGSTDTQYF
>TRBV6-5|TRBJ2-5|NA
CASSYSAGRTQYF
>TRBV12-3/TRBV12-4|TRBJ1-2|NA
CAIRRAVNYGYTF
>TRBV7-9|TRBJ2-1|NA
CASSLFAGLGHNEQFF
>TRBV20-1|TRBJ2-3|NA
CSAQWQEGGADTQYF
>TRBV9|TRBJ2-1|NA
CASSVEGLFYNEQFF
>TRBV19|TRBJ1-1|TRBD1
CASSMGQGTTNTEAFF
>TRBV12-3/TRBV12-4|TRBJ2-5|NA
CASRKIGHLETQYF
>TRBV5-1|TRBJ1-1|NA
CASSFSRDTEAFF